This T cell receptor beta chain was sequenced during a study of CD8 T cells in Susac syndrome. Study information: There were Susac syndrome patients who were therapy-naive at blood draw, others on corticosteroids, and others on intravenous immunoglobulin alone. Study-wide findings and caveats: Clonal expansion involving Susac CD8+ cells peaked in TEMRA cells and active patients.

With 4 bases clipped from V and 8 bases from J, the junction kept 12 bases outside the gene matches. Germline loops: CDR1 SGHNT, CDR2 YYREEE (reference sequence). This CDR3 contains 15 residues. The T cells that were sequenced for TCR beta were CD8+ and CD4+ cells from blood. Reverse transcription used roughly 0.5 to 1 ug RNA and random hexamers. Across 54 Vbeta and 13 Jbeta, TCR beta CDR3 was amplified with immunoSEQ multiplex PCR. One entry per CDR3 protein, called by TCRdb with MiXCR from the immunoSEQ multiplex PCR reads. The sample shows 65,000 to 100,000 distinct CDR3 sequences, roughly 96% of them seen only once. In the case of this clonotype: Its antigen is currently unknown.

The source is a human donor with Susac syndrome. The chain carries TRBV5-4 and TRBJ2-1; 7 bases are shared with TRBD2. What was sequenced was CD8+ T cells from PBMCs. The CDR3 loop is CASSPASGAHDEQFF. The CDR3 coding sequence is TGTGCCAGCAGCCCAGCCAGCGGGGCCCACGATGAGCAGTTCTTC.